The 18 T cell receptor beta chains in this list originate from one sample, sequenced in a study of T-cell memory formation after mild COVID-19. TCRdb re-analysed the 5' RACE reads in MiXCR, keeping a single row per CDR3 protein. The table has 140,000 to 150,000 distinct CDR3 sequences, 19% seen once. What was sequenced was PBMCs or a T cell subset sorted from them (not recorded which). The source is an adult woman who had mild COVID-19 (a few samples of this study predate the infection). Cell type and time point are not known.

This clonotype showed up just a few times. The chain joins TRBV15 to TRBJ2-3; D remains unclear. This CDR3 has 15 residues. Germline V gene sequence: CDR1 LNHNV, CDR2 YYDKDF (reference sequence). Between the trimmed V and J ends, which lost 1 base and 4 bases, there was a span of 12 bases. CDR3 amino acids: CATSRGAPGSDTQYF. For the CDR3, the DNA is TGTGCCACCAGCAGAGGAGCCCCCGGATCAGATACGCAGTATTTT.

This clonotype was counted many times. The chain combines TRBV15 with TRBJ2-1; 8 bases align to TRBD1. CDR1 and CDR2 (germline): LNHNV, YYDKDF (reference sequence). CDR3 length: 15 amino acids. Trimming removed 0 bases from V and 7 bases from J; junction bases left unmatched: 5. CDR3 DNA sequence: TGTGCCACCAGCAGAGATTCCCGGACAGGGAATGAGCAGTTCTTC. This codes for CATSRDSRTGNEQFF.

This clonotype has just a few counts. This rearrangement joins TRBV5-1 to TRBJ2-1; TRBD2 matches 11 bases. Losses at the gene ends were 2 bases for V and 7 bases for J; bases not matched to a gene: 11. This CDR3 has 17 residues. Germline V lookup: CDR1 SGHRS, CDR2 YFSETQ. CDR3 in amino acids: CASSFGALAGGSNEQFF. The CDR3 bases are TGCGCCAGCAGCTTTGGGGCCCTAGCGGGGGGCTCAAATGAGCAGTTCTTC.

In its sample, this clonotype was seen a few times. The genes are TRBV6-6 and TRBJ2-5; 8 nucleotides align to TRBD2. This CDR3 region has 16 residues. Trimming at V came to 5 bases and at J to 7 bases, leaving 15 bases not matched to a gene. CDR1 is MNHNY, CDR2 SVGAGI, per germline (reference sequence). For the CDR3, the DNA is TGTGCCAGCAGTCCGAGCAGCGGGAGCCCTAGGGGGACCCAGTACTTC. Its translation is CASSPSSGSPRGTQYF.

The genes are TRBV12-3 or TRBV12-4 and TRBJ1-1; 10 nucleotides align to TRBD1. J was trimmed by 6 bases and V by 1 base; bases with no gene match: 2. The CDR3 is 14 amino acids. The CDR3, as DNA: TGTGCCAGCAGTTTAGGACAGGGGGCTTCTGAAGCTTTCTTT. Protein: CASSLGQGASEAFF.

The chain combines TRBV12-3 or TRBV12-4 with TRBJ1-1; TRBD1 is a possible D gene (5 bases). The CDR3 loop spans 14 amino acids. The V gene lost 6 bases and the J gene lost 6 bases, with 17 bases spanning the gap. This CDR3 is CASSLGGGSAEAFF. CDR3 sequence (DNA): TGTGCCAGCAGCCTAGGCGGGGGATCCGCTGAAGCTTTCTTT.

This clonotype was seen a handful of times. The germline gene is not matched at one end of the junction; a read error may be the cause. The chain links TRBV20-1 to TRBJ2-3; 9 bases are a match to TRBD1. The CDR3 covers 12 residues. Per germline, CDR1 DFQATT and CDR2 SNEGSKA (reference sequence). In DNA, the CDR3 is TGCAGTGCTAATAGGAACCGGGACAGGGTCGATTTT. Amino acids: CSANRNRDRVDF.

The V and J genes are TRBV20-1 and TRBJ1-4, with D perhaps matching TRBD1 (5 bases). Germline lookup yields CDR1 DFQATT and CDR2 SNEGSKA (reference sequence). Trimming left V 6 bases short and J 7 bases short, with 18 bases between. The length of the CDR3 is 14 residues. The CDR3 reads CSAERDGYGEKLFF. Written as DNA, the CDR3 is TGCAGTGCGGAAAGGGACGGGTATGGTGAAAAACTGTTTTTT.

The sample holds a few counts of this clonotype. The V call is TRBV20-1, the J call TRBJ2-7; 7 bases map to TRBD1. Germline CDR1 and CDR2: DFQATT and SNEGSKA (reference sequence). Trimming at V came to 5 bases and at J to 2 bases, leaving 3 bases not matched to a gene. The CDR3 runs to 12 residues. Written as DNA, the CDR3 is TGCAGTGCTCTCGACAGGGCCTACGAGCAGTACTTC. This codes for CSALDRAYEQYF.

The genes are TRBV4-1 and TRBJ2-1; TRBD2 matches 8 bases. Trimming removed 0 bases from V and 4 bases from J; junction bases left unmatched: 5. From germline, CDR1 is MGHRA and CDR2 YSYEKL. The CDR3 is 16 residues long. DNA of the CDR3: TGCGCCAGCAGCCAAGATCCGGCGGGAGGTTACAATGAGCAGTTCTTC. This gives the protein CASSQDPAGGYNEQFF.

This clonotype was seen at least ten times. The chain has TRBV6-4 and TRBJ1-2; 10 bases align to TRBD1. With V trimmed by 6 bases and J by 7 bases, 8 bases remained unmatched. Germline CDR1 reads MRHNA; CDR2 reads SNTAGT. This CDR3 comprises 14 residues. This chain's CDR3 is CASSPTGTGAGYTF. The DNA for the CDR3 is TGTGCCAGCAGCCCCACCGGGACAGGGGCTGGCTACACCTTC.

The rearrangement uses TRBV24-1 and TRBJ2-2; the D gene is possibly TRBD1 (6 bases). The V end was cut by 3 bases, the J end by 4 bases, with 11 bases between. Looked up from germline, CDR1 is KGHDR and CDR2 is SFDVKD. The CDR3 has 15 residues. In DNA, the CDR3 is TGTGCCACCAGTGATCCCGGGACACCCACCGGGGAGCTGTTTTTT. It yields the protein CATSDPGTPTGELFF.

In its sample, this clonotype was seen a few times. V is TRBV5-4 and J is TRBJ2-1, with D tentatively TRBD1 (6 bases). Between the trimmed V and J ends, which lost 0 bases and 1 base, there was a span of 11 bases. The CDR3 length is 16 residues. Germline V gene lookup returns CDR1 SGHNT and CDR2 YYREEE (reference sequence). The CDR3 region has the DNA TGTGCCAGCAGCTTGGCCGGACAGCCATCCTACAATGAGCAGTTCTTC. Protein: CASSLAGQPSYNEQFF.

The chain has TRBV20-1 and TRBJ2-7; no reliable D call. The CDR3 totals 16 residues. CDR1 is DFQATT, CDR2 SNEGSKA, per germline (reference sequence). Trimming pared 5 bases from V and 0 bases from J, leaving 20 bases between. The CDR3 sequence is CSAGNPRATPSYEQYF. In DNA form, the CDR3 reads TGCAGTGCTGGAAACCCCCGGGCTACCCCCTCCTACGAGCAGTACTTC.

The J gene is TRBJ2-2, the V gene TRBV7-9, with 9 bases identical to TRBD1. The germline V gene encodes CDR1 SEHNR and CDR2 FQNEAQ (reference sequence). The CDR3 runs to 21 residues. Trimming removed 5 bases from V and 4 bases from J; junction bases left unmatched: 23. CDR3: CASSRYVGQGSRTRGTGELFF. The DNA for the CDR3 is TGTGCCAGCAGCCGTTACGTCGGACAGGGGAGTCGGACCAGGGGCACCGGGGAGCTGTTTTTT.

The gene calls are TRBV12-3 or TRBV12-4 and TRBJ2-1, with D possibly matching TRBD1 (5 bases). V gave up 5 bases and J gave up 8 bases, with 25 bases separating them. This CDR3 is built from 17 residues. The CDR3 sequence: CASSPYFQGPIIDEQFF. CDR3 in DNA: TGTGCCAGCAGTCCCTACTTTCAGGGCCCCATCATCGATGAGCAGTTCTTC.

The V and J genes are TRBV7-2 and TRBJ2-1; D unresolved. The CDR3 consists of 13 residues. CDR1 is SGHTA and CDR2 is FQGNSA in the germline V gene. Trimming cost V 1 base and J 6 bases, with 7 bases left between them. The CDR3 loop reads CASSLEILNEQFF. CDR3 in DNA: TGTGCCAGCAGCTTAGAGATTCTCAATGAGCAGTTCTTC.

The chain joins TRBV20-1 to TRBJ2-3, with 8 bases identical to TRBD2. The CDR3 covers 14 residues. Trimming removed 5 bases from V and 4 bases from J; junction bases left unmatched: 8. Per germline, CDR1 DFQATT and CDR2 SNEGSKA (reference sequence). The CDR3 sequence is CSAPVAGGSDTQYF. Written as DNA, the CDR3 is TGCAGTGCTCCTGTGGCGGGGGGCTCAGATACGCAGTATTTT.